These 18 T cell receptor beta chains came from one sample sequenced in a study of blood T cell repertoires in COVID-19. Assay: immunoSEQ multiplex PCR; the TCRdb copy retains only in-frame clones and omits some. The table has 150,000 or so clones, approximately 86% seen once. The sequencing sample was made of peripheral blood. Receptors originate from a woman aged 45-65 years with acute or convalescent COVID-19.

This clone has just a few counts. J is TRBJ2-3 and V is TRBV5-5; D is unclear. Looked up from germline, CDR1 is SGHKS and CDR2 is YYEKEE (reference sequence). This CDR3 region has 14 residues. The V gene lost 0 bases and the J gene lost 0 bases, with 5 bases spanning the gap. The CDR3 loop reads CASSLARSTDTQYF. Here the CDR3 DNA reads TGTGCCAGCAGCTTGGCCAGGAGCACAGATACGCAGTATTTT.

The CDR3 nucleotides are TGCGCCAGCAGCCCAGGTGGCCGCCCCTACGAGCAGTACTTC. Translated: CASSPGGRPYEQYF. V is TRBV5-1 and J is TRBJ2-7; D is uncertain. The V end was cut by 4 bases, the J end by 2 bases, with 13 bases between. Germline CDR1 reads SGHRS; CDR2 reads YFSETQ. The CDR3 covers 14 residues. Together with reference TRBV5-1 and TRBJ2-7, the CDR3 gives the full variable domain: KAGVTQTPRYLIKTRGQQVTLSCSPISGHRSVSWYQQTPGQGLQFLFEYFSETQRNKGNFPGRFSGRQFSNSRSEMNVSTLELGDSALYLCASSPGGRPYEQYFGPGTRLTVT.

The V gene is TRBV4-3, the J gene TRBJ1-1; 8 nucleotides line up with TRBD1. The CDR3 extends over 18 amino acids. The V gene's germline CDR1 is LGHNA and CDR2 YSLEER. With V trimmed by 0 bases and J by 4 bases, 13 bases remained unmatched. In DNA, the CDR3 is TGCGCCAGCAGCCAAGATGGGGGCAGGGGGCATATCGGCACTGAAGCTTTCTTT. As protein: CASSQDGGRGHIGTEAFF.

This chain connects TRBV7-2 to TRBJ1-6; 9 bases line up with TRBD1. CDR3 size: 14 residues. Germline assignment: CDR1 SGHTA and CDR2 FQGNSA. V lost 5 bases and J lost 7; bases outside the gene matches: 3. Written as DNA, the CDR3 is TGTGCCAGCAGCCGGACAGGGGAAAATTCACCCCTCCACTTT. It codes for CASSRTGENSPLHF. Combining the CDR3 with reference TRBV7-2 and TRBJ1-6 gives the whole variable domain GAGVSQSPSNKVTEKGKDVELRCDPISGHTALYWYRQSLGQGLEFLIYFQGNSAPDKSGLPSDRFSAERTGGSVSTLTIQRTQQEDSAVYLCASSRTGENSPLHFGNGTRLTVT.

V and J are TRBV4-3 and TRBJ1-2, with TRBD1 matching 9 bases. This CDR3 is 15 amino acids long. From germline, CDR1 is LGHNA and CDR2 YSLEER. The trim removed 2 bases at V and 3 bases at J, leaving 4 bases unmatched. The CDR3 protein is CASSQPGQGYYGYTF. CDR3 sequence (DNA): TGCGCCAGCAGCCAACCGGGACAGGGTTACTATGGCTACACCTTC.

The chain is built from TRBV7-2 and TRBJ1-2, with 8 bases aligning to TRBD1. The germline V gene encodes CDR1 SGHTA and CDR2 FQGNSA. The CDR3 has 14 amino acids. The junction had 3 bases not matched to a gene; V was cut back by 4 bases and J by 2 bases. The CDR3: CASSSRTGNYGYTF. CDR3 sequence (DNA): TGTGCCAGCAGCTCCCGGACAGGGAACTATGGCTACACCTTC.

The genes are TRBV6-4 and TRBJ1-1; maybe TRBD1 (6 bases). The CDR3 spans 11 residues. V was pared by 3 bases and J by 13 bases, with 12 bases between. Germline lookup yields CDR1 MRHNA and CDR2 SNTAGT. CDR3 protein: CASSEQGWDFF. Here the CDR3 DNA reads TGTGCCAGCAGTGAACAGGGCTGGGATTTCTTT.

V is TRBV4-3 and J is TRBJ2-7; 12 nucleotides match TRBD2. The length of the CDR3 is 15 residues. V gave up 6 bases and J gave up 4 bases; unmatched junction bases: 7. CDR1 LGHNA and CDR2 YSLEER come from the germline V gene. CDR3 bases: TGCGCCAGCAGGGAAACTAGCGGGAGGTCTTACGAGCAGTACTTC. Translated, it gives CASRETSGRSYEQYF.

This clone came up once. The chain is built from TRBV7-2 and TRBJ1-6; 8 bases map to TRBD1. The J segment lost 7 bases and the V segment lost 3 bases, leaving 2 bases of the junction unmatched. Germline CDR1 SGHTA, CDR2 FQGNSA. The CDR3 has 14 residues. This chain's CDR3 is CASSFGTGNSPLHF. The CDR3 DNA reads TGTGCCAGCAGCTTTGGGACAGGCAATTCACCCCTCCACTTT. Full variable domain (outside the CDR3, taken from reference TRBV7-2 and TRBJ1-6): GAGVSQSPSNKVTEKGKDVELRCDPISGHTALYWYRQSLGQGLEFLIYFQGNSAPDKSGLPSDRFSAERTGGSVSTLTIQRTQQEDSAVYLCASSFGTGNSPLHFGNGTRLTVT.

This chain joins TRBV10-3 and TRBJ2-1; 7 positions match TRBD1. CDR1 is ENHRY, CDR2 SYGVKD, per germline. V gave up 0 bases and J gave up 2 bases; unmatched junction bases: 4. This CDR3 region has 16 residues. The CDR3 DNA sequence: TGTGCCATCAGTGAGTCGAGAGGGGGCGCCTACAATGAGCAGTTCTTC. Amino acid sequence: CAISESRGGAYNEQFF.

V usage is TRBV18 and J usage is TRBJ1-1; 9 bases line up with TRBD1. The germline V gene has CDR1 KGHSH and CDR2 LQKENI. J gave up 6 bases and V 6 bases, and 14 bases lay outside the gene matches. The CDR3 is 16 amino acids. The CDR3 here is CASSLPGTGISAEAFF. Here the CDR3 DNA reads TGTGCCAGCTCTCTTCCCGGGACAGGGATTTCCGCTGAAGCTTTCTTT.

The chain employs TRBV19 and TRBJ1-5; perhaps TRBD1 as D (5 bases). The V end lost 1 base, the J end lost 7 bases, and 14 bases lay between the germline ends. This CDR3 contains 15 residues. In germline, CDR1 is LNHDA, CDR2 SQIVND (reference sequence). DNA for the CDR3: TGTGCCAGTAGTATAGGTTCCACAGGTGCGCAGCCCCAGCATTTT. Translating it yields CASSIGSTGAQPQHF.

CDR3 nucleotides: TGTGCCAGCAGCGCCCAGGGGTCCGGAAACACCATATATTTT. Translated, it gives CASSAQGSGNTIYF. This chain links TRBV6-4 with TRBJ1-3, with D perhaps TRBD1 (6 bases). CDR3 length: 14 amino acids. Per germline, CDR1 MRHNA and CDR2 SNTAGT. V gave up 6 bases and J gave up 4 bases, with 13 bases separating them.

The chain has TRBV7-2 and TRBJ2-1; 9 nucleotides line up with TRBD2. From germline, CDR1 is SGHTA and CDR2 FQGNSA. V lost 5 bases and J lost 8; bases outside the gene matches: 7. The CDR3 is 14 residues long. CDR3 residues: CASSISGRGDEQFF. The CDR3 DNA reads TGTGCCAGCAGCATTAGCGGGAGAGGGGATGAGCAGTTCTTC.

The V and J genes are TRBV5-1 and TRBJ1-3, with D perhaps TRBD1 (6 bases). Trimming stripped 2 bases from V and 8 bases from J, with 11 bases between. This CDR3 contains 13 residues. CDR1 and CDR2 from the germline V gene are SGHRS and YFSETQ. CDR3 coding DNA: TGCGCCAGCAGCTTACAGGGCGCGGACACCATATATTTT. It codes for CASSLQGADTIYF.

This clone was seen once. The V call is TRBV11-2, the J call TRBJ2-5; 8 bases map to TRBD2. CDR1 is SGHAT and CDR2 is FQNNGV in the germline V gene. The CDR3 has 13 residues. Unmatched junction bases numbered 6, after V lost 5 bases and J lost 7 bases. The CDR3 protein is CASSLSGVATQYF. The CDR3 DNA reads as TGTGCCAGCAGCCTTAGCGGGGTAGCGACCCAGTACTTC.

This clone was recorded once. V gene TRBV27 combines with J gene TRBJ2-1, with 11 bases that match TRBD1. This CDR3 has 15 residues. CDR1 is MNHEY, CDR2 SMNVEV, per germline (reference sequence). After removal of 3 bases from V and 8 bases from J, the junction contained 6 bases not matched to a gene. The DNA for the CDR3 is TGTGCCAGCAGTTTGTTAGGACAGGGGGCCCATGAGCAGTTCTTC. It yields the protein CASSLLGQGAHEQFF.

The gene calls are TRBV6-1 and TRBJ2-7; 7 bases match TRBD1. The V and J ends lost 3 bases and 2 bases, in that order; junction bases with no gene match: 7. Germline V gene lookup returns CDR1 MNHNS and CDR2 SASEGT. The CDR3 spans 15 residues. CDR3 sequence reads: CASSDRGTLAYEQYF. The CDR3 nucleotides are TGTGCCAGCAGTGACAGGGGGACATTAGCCTACGAGCAGTACTTC.